The next 30 T cell receptor beta chains were all read from a single sample in a study of CD8 T cells in Susac syndrome. RNA was extracted with the RNeasy kit, and a quantity of roughly 0.45 to 1 ug was reverse transcribed using random hexamers. MiXCR, applied by TCRdb to the immunoSEQ multiplex PCR reads, yields one record per CDR3 protein. Altogether some 300,000 distinct CDR3 sequences are present, around 83% being singletons, with the ten largest covering over 0.1%. The sequenced sample consisted of CD8+ T cells from PBMCs. These receptors all come from a human donor with multiple sclerosis.

The genes are TRBV27 and TRBJ1-2, with unresolved D. This CDR3 has 12 residues. The germline V gene encodes CDR1 MNHEY and CDR2 SMNVEV (reference sequence). Trimming took 6 bases from V and 4 from J, leaving 9 bases between them. The CDR3 is CASRRGPYGYTF. CDR3 nucleotides: TGTGCCAGCAGAAGAGGACCCTATGGCTACACCTTC.

V usage is TRBV7-9 and J usage is TRBJ2-1; the D gene is possibly TRBD1 (6 bases). Germline CDR1 is SEHNR and CDR2 is FQNEAQ (reference sequence). Deletions cut 4 bases from V and 4 bases from J, with 11 bases between. This CDR3 comprises 14 residues. The CDR3 DNA sequence: TGTGCCAGCAGCTCCCGGGACAAATACAATGAGCAGTTCTTC. The encoded protein is CASSSRDKYNEQFF.

The chain links TRBV27 to TRBJ2-1, with 11 bases that match TRBD1. There are 15 residues in the CDR3. V gave up 1 base and J gave up 7 bases; unmatched junction bases: 3. CDR1 and CDR2 from the germline V gene are MNHEY and SMNVEV (reference sequence). CDR3 DNA: TGTGCCAGCAGTTTATATGGACAGGGGGCGAATGAGCAGTTCTTC. It is translated as CASSLYGQGANEQFF.

The chain recombines TRBV5-1 with TRBJ1-1, with 9 bases lining up with TRBD1. After removal of 4 bases from V and 6 bases from J, the junction contained 13 bases not matched to a gene. This CDR3 spans 16 amino acids. CDR1 is SGHRS and CDR2 is YFSETQ in the germline V gene. The chain's CDR3 is CASSPSHRGRLPEAFF. Here the CDR3 DNA reads TGCGCCAGCAGCCCCTCGCACAGGGGGCGCTTACCTGAAGCTTTCTTT.

The V gene is TRBV27, the J gene TRBJ1-1; maybe TRBD1 (5 bases). Germline V gene data show CDR1 as MNHEY and CDR2 as SMNVEV (reference sequence). The CDR3 covers 13 residues. V lost 4 bases to trimming and J lost 1 base, with 7 bases between them. The DNA for the CDR3 is TGTGCCAGCAGTTGGGGCGGGAACACTGAAGCTTTCTTT. This translates into CASSWGGNTEAFF.

The J gene is TRBJ1-1, the V gene TRBV20-1; TRBD1 aligns across 7 bases. CDR3 size: 16 residues. Germline assignment: CDR1 DFQATT and CDR2 SNEGSKA (reference sequence). V dropped 2 bases and J dropped 0; count of bases not matched to a gene: 9. CDR3 DNA: TGCAGTGCTAGACGGGACAGCGACTACTTGAACACTGAAGCTTTCTTT. This translates into CSARRDSDYLNTEAFF.

CDR3 in DNA: TGTGCCAGCACCCCAGTTCCCGGGGGAGCTTTCTTT. The encoded protein is CASTPVPGGAFF. This chain uses TRBV7-9 with TRBJ1-1, with D possibly TRBD1 on 5 matching bases. The V and J ends lost 7 bases and 10 bases respectively, with 16 bases between them. Germline lookup yields CDR1 SEHNR and CDR2 FQNEAQ (reference sequence). The CDR3 consists of 12 residues.

As DNA, the CDR3 is TGCAGTGCTAGAGATTGGGAGGGGCGGGAGACCTACAATGAGCAGTTCTTC. Translating it yields CSARDWEGRETYNEQFF. The chain has TRBV20-1 and TRBJ2-1, with 7 bases that match TRBD2. The germline gives CDR1 DFQATT, CDR2 SNEGSKA (reference sequence). There are 17 residues in the CDR3. V was pared by 0 bases and J by 2 bases, with 10 bases of the junction left unmatched.

The chain couples TRBV7-6 to TRBJ1-2; 8 positions agree with TRBD1. Losses at the gene ends were 5 bases for V and 6 bases for J; bases not matched to a gene: 8. The CDR3 has 14 residues. CDR1 and CDR2 (germline): SGHVS, FNYEAQ. The CDR3 sequence is CASSPRDRSNGYTF. DNA of the CDR3: TGTGCCAGCAGCCCACGGGACAGGTCTAATGGCTACACCTTC.

The chain couples TRBV10-2 to TRBJ2-1, with D possibly being TRBD2 (5 bases). CDR3 length equals 12 residues. Germline V gene lookup returns CDR1 WSHSY and CDR2 SAAADI. The germline V and J ends were trimmed by 8 bases and 7 bases, with 12 bases remaining between them. CDR3 nucleotides: TGCGCCAGCGGAGCGGAAAAAAATGAGCAGTTCTTC. Protein sequence: CASGAEKNEQFF.

This rearrangement joins TRBV30 to TRBJ1-4; 11 bases line up with TRBD1. CDR1 is GTSNPN, CDR2 SVGIG, per germline (reference sequence). V lost 5 bases and J lost 9; bases outside the gene matches: 5. The CDR3 spans 13 residues. CDR3 sequence: CAWAGTGGKKLFF. In DNA, the CDR3 is TGTGCCTGGGCCGGGACAGGGGGAAAAAAACTGTTTTTT.

The chain is built from TRBV13 and TRBJ2-2; D is undetermined. Between the trimmed V and J ends, which lost 1 base and 8 bases, there was a span of 11 bases. Germline V gene lookup returns CDR1 PRHDT and CDR2 FYEKMQ (reference sequence). The CDR3 runs to 14 residues. The DNA of the CDR3 is TGTGCCAGCAGCTTAGAAGGATTGGCGGGGGAGCTGTTTTTT. It is translated as CASSLEGLAGELFF. The full variable domain, completed using reference TRBV13 and TRBJ2-2, is AAGVIQSPRHLIKEKRETATLKCYPIPRHDTVYWYQQGPGQDPQFLISFYEKMQSDKGSIPDRFSAQQFSDYHSELNMSSLELGDSALYFCASSLEGLAGELFFGEGSRLTVL.

The rearrangement links TRBV28 to TRBJ1-1, with D unclear. Germline V lookup: CDR1 MDHEN, CDR2 SYDVKM. Trimming removed 3 bases from V and 9 bases from J, with 11 bases in between. This CDR3 has 12 residues. DNA for the CDR3: TGTGCCAGCAGTTTCGACGCCGACAAAGCTTTCTTT. Protein sequence: CASSFDADKAFF.

V gene TRBV30 combines with J gene TRBJ2-7; possible D gene TRBD1, 6 bases. The V gene lost 1 base and the J gene lost 2 bases, with 9 bases spanning the gap. CDR1 and CDR2 (germline): GTSNPN, SVGIG (reference sequence). This CDR3 is 13 amino acids long. CDR3 sequence: CAWSADSPYEQYF. The CDR3 DNA reads TGTGCCTGGAGTGCGGACAGCCCCTACGAGCAGTACTTC.

The genes are TRBV20-1 and TRBJ1-6; D gene ambiguous. The V and J ends lost 4 bases and 7 bases respectively, with 11 bases between them. Germline assignment: CDR1 DFQATT and CDR2 SNEGSKA (reference sequence). CDR3 length: 13 amino acids. The CDR3 region is CSANWQANSPLHF. For the CDR3, the DNA is TGCAGTGCTAATTGGCAGGCCAATTCACCCCTCCACTTT.

The J gene is TRBJ2-1, the V gene TRBV12-3 or TRBV12-4; either TRBD1 or TRBD2 may supply D (5 bases each). The CDR3 consists of 16 residues. The germline V and J ends were trimmed by 1 base and 9 bases, with 19 bases remaining between them. The CDR3 DNA sequence: TGTGCCAGCAGTTTAGACGGGACCAGACAGTTCGGTGAGCAGTTCTTC. It yields the protein CASSLDGTRQFGEQFF.

The rearrangement joins TRBV18 to TRBJ1-1, with unresolved D. Trimming took off 5 bases at V and 6 bases at J, with 22 bases between the two ends. Germline assignment: CDR1 KGHSH and CDR2 LQKENI. The CDR3 is made up of 16 amino acids. The DNA for the CDR3 is TGTGCCAGCTCAACCCAGGACTCCCCTCTGGCAGCTGAAGCTTTCTTT. Its translation is CASSTQDSPLAAEAFF.

This chain uses TRBV5-1 with TRBJ2-1; 8 positions agree with TRBD2. This CDR3 has 11 residues. Germline CDR1 is SGHRS and CDR2 is YFSETQ. J was trimmed by 15 bases and V by 4 bases; bases with no gene match: 6. The CDR3 sequence: CASSPGGGRFF. CDR3 nucleotide sequence: TGCGCCAGCAGCCCCGGGGGGGGACGGTTCTTC.

CDR3 residues: CSAPTASVRGGYTF. As DNA, the CDR3 is TGCAGTGCTCCAACCGCCAGTGTGAGGGGAGGCTACACCTTC. The V gene is TRBV20-1, the J gene TRBJ1-2; TRBD1 is a possible D gene (5 bases). The CDR3 totals 14 residues. The germline CDR1 and CDR2 sequences are DFQATT and SNEGSKA (reference sequence). The ends were cut back, 5 bases at V and 8 bases at J, with 21 bases in the middle.

This chain joins TRBV2 and TRBJ2-1, with 10 bases aligning to TRBD2. The CDR3 contains 16 residues. Germline V gene data show CDR1 as SNHLY and CDR2 as FYNNEI. Trimming removed 4 bases from V and 8 bases from J; junction bases left unmatched: 11. Here the CDR3 reads CASSGLAGVVVDEQFF. CDR3 DNA sequence: TGTGCCAGCAGTGGGCTAGCGGGAGTCGTTGTTGATGAGCAGTTCTTC.

This clonotype was recorded once. V is TRBV27 and J is TRBJ2-7; maybe TRBD2 (5 bases). V lost 2 bases and J lost 2, with 10 bases in between. This CDR3 is built from 14 residues. Germline V gene data show CDR1 as MNHEY and CDR2 as SMNVEV (reference sequence). The CDR3: CASSLGGPPYEQYF. The CDR3 DNA follows: TGTGCCAGCAGTTTAGGAGGACCTCCCTACGAGCAGTACTTC.

The rearrangement links TRBV28 to TRBJ1-2; 9 bases map to TRBD1. The CDR3 spans 17 residues. The V gene end was trimmed by 6 bases and the J gene end by 8 bases; junction bases not matched to a gene: 19. The germline V gene has CDR1 MDHEN and CDR2 SYDVKM. CDR3 region: CASRSTRDRVVVGGYTF. CDR3 nucleotide sequence: TGTGCCAGCAGGTCGACCCGGGACAGGGTCGTGGTTGGGGGCTACACCTTC.

The chain employs TRBV7-3 and TRBJ2-5, with a weak D call TRBD1 (6 bases). Germline CDR1 and CDR2: SGHTA and FQGTGA. This CDR3 spans 15 amino acids. Trimming cost V 4 bases and J 4 bases, with 16 bases left between them. Here the CDR3 reads CASSSGTLPLETQYF. In DNA, the CDR3 is TGTGCCAGCAGCTCGGGGACACTCCCCCTAGAGACCCAGTACTTC.

The chain is built from TRBV29-1 and TRBJ2-7, with D possibly matching TRBD2 (5 bases). Looked up from germline, CDR1 is SQVTM and CDR2 is ANQGSEA. The CDR3 sequence is 12 residues long. V lost 4 bases to trimming and J lost 0 bases, with 7 bases between them. CDR3 bases: TGCAGCGTTGGGGCGGGCTCCTACGAGCAGTACTTC. Translation: CSVGAGSYEQYF.

This clonotype was found once. The genes are TRBV7-9 and TRBJ2-1; D may be TRBD2 (5 bases). Germline CDR1 and CDR2: SEHNR and FQNEAQ (reference sequence). This CDR3 has 15 residues. V lost 1 base to trimming and J lost 0 bases, with 7 bases between them. This CDR3 is CASSLGRPSYNEQFF. The CDR3 bases are TGTGCCAGCAGCTTAGGGAGGCCCTCCTACAATGAGCAGTTCTTC.

The chain carries TRBV6-1 and TRBJ1-2; 7 positions match TRBD1. The length of the CDR3 is 12 residues. Per germline, CDR1 MNHNS and CDR2 SASEGT. V was pared by 8 bases and J by 7 bases, with 7 bases of the junction left unmatched. CDR3 DNA sequence: TGTGCCAGCCCTGACAGGGTTACTGGCTACACCTTC. It is translated as CASPDRVTGYTF.

The chain carries TRBV10-3 and TRBJ1-5, with a possible D match to TRBD1 (6 bases). Germline V CDR1 and CDR2: ENHRY, SYGVKD. Trimming removed 6 bases at V and 0 bases at J, with 12 bases between. This CDR3 contains 15 residues. CDR3 protein: CAIRWDNDSNQPQHF. The CDR3 DNA sequence: TGTGCCATCAGGTGGGACAACGATAGCAATCAGCCCCAGCATTTT.

The V gene is TRBV2, the J gene TRBJ2-1, with a weak D call TRBD2 (5 bases). This CDR3 comprises 16 residues. V lost 3 bases to trimming and J lost 2 bases, with 14 bases between them. In germline, CDR1 is SNHLY, CDR2 FYNNEI. Written as DNA, the CDR3 is TGTGCCAGCAGTGACAGCGCGGGCCAGGCCTACAATGAGCAGTTCTTC. It yields the protein CASSDSAGQAYNEQFF.

This sequence joins TRBV28 and TRBJ2-1; D is undetermined. Trimming stripped 5 bases from V and 13 bases from J, with 18 bases between. The CDR3 is made up of 13 amino acids. Germline assignment: CDR1 MDHEN and CDR2 SYDVKM. The CDR3 region is CASSPPAGWRQFF. CDR3 DNA sequence: TGTGCCAGCAGTCCCCCAGCAGGCTGGCGACAGTTCTTC.

In DNA form, the CDR3 reads TGTGCCAGCAGTTGGGCAGGTTCGGATCCCGAGCAGTACTTC. This sequence encodes CASSWAGSDPEQYF. V and J are TRBV27 and TRBJ2-7; D remains ambiguous. CDR1 and CDR2 from the germline V gene are MNHEY and SMNVEV (reference sequence). Trimming pared 4 bases from V and 6 bases from J, leaving 16 bases between. The CDR3 contains 14 residues.